The next 18 T cell receptor beta chains were all read from a single sample in a study of blood T cell repertoires in COVID-19. TCRdb's table, derived via immunoSEQ multiplex PCR, lists solely in-frame clones and lacks some. The table records 70,000 or so clones, around 74% of them present only once. The specimen sequenced was peripheral blood. Receptors were obtained from an older man with acute or convalescent COVID-19.

V gene TRBV7-9 combines with J gene TRBJ1-6, with TRBD1 identical over 7 bases. V dropped 5 bases and J dropped 7; count of bases not matched to a gene: 8. The CDR3 contains 15 residues. Germline CDR1 reads SEHNR; CDR2 reads FQNEAQ (reference sequence). The CDR3, as DNA: TGTGCCAGCAGCCCCCGACAGGGAACAAATTCACCCCTCCACTTT. Translating it yields CASSPRQGTNSPLHF.

This clone has a single count. The V and J genes are TRBV19 and TRBJ1-3; the D is unclear. From germline, CDR1 is LNHDA and CDR2 SQIVND (reference sequence). Trimming stripped 10 bases from V and 5 bases from J, with 15 bases between. This CDR3 has 13 residues. CDR3 amino acids: CATHSGVRNTIYF. DNA for the CDR3: TGTGCCACACACAGCGGAGTGAGAAACACCATATATTTT.

This sequence joins TRBV10-1 and TRBJ2-3; 9 nucleotides match TRBD1. Germline-derived CDR1 and CDR2 are WNHNN and SYGVQD (reference sequence). Unmatched junction bases numbered 1, after V lost 5 bases and J lost 4 bases. The CDR3 has 13 amino acids. This CDR3 reads CASSRQGADTQYF. In DNA form, the CDR3 reads TGCGCCAGCAGTAGACAGGGGGCAGATACGCAGTATTTT.

The chain is built from TRBV9 and TRBJ2-2; D is ambiguous. The CDR3 contains 16 residues. The germline V gene has CDR1 SGDLS and CDR2 YYNGEE. Trimming took off 2 bases at V and 3 bases at J, with 14 bases between the two ends. The chain's CDR3 is CASSVGPGSYTGELFF. Written as DNA, the CDR3 is TGTGCCAGCAGCGTCGGCCCAGGATCCTACACCGGGGAGCTGTTTTTT.

CDR3 nucleotide sequence: TGTGCCAGCAGGGCCGGACTCCTGAACACTGAAGCTTTCTTT. This gives the protein CASRAGLLNTEAFF. V is TRBV27 and J is TRBJ1-1; D is unclear. The CDR3 is 14 residues long. The V gene's germline CDR1 is MNHEY and CDR2 SMNVEV (reference sequence). Trimming removed 6 bases from V and 0 bases from J, with 11 bases in between.

This rearrangement joins TRBV21-1 to TRBJ1-1; the table calls TRBD1, which could not be checked here. TRBV21-1 corresponds to a pseudogene. The CDR3 spans 16 residues. The CDR3 reads CASSKTGRGMNTEAFF. The CDR3, as DNA: TGTGCCAGCAGCAAAACCGGCAGGGGGATGAACACTGAAGCTTTCTTT.

The chain links TRBV7-3 to TRBJ2-1; 7 bases line up with TRBD2. Germline loops: CDR1 SGHTA, CDR2 FQGTGA. The ends lost 3 bases at V and 4 bases at J; junction bases unmatched: 6. This CDR3 has 15 amino acids. The CDR3 spells CASSFQGLLYNEQFF. The CDR3 nucleotides are TGTGCCAGCAGCTTCCAGGGACTACTTTACAATGAGCAGTTCTTC.

This clone was counted only a few times. The chain links TRBV27 to TRBJ2-7, with TRBD2 matching over 7 bases. V shed 5 bases, J shed 2 bases, and the junction held 9 bases outside the gene matches. The CDR3 is made up of 15 amino acids. Per the germline V gene, CDR1 is MNHEY and CDR2 is SMNVEV (reference sequence). The CDR3 bases are TGTGCCAGCAGTCCTTTAGCGGGCTCTACCTACGAGCAGTACTTC. Translating it yields CASSPLAGSTYEQYF.

This chain links TRBV9 with TRBJ1-2; 11 bases map to TRBD1. This CDR3 has 13 amino acids. Trimming at V came to 4 bases and at J to 6 bases, leaving 2 bases not matched to a gene. The germline V gene has CDR1 SGDLS and CDR2 YYNGEE. This CDR3 reads CASSSGQGDGYTF. The CDR3 DNA is TGTGCCAGCAGCTCGGGACAGGGGGATGGCTACACCTTC.

The genes are TRBV24-1 and TRBJ2-3; 11 nucleotides line up with TRBD1. The J segment lost 3 bases and the V segment lost 3 bases, leaving 4 bases of the junction unmatched. The CDR3 has 16 amino acids. The V gene's germline CDR1 is KGHDR and CDR2 SFDVKD. The CDR3 region is CATSDADRGLTDTQYF. The CDR3 region has the DNA TGTGCCACCAGTGATGCGGACAGGGGGCTTACAGATACGCAGTATTTT.

The rearrangement links TRBV19 to TRBJ1-4, with D possibly matching TRBD1 (5 bases). Germline assignment: CDR1 LNHDA and CDR2 SQIVND (reference sequence). Trimming pared 1 base from V and 4 bases from J, leaving 10 bases between. There are 15 residues in the CDR3. CDR3 sequence (DNA): TGTGCCAGTAGTATAGGGGGCGGCGTTAATGAAAAACTGTTTTTT. This translates into CASSIGGGVNEKLFF.

The rearrangement joins TRBV18 to TRBJ2-5, with TRBD2 identical over 7 bases. The germline V gene encodes CDR1 KGHSH and CDR2 LQKENI. This CDR3 comprises 15 residues. The J segment lost 1 base and the V segment lost 3 bases, leaving 5 bases of the junction unmatched. For the CDR3, the DNA is TGTGCCAGCTCACCGTCGGGACTACTCCAAGAGACCCAGTACTTC. Translating gives CASSPSGLLQETQYF.

The rearrangement uses TRBV10-3 and TRBJ2-7, with 9 bases identical to TRBD1. J gave up 6 bases and V 0 bases, and 3 bases lay outside the gene matches. The germline V gene encodes CDR1 ENHRY and CDR2 SYGVKD. CDR3 length: 14 amino acids. CDR3 coding DNA: TGTGCCATCAGTGAGTCGACAGGGGGTAGCGAGCAGTACTTC. This codes for CAISESTGGSEQYF.

This chain links TRBV9 with TRBJ2-7; D is uncertain. Germline values: CDR1 SGDLS, CDR2 YYNGEE. This CDR3 spans 13 amino acids. V lost 3 bases to trimming and J lost 2 bases, with 9 bases between them. CDR3 coding DNA: TGTGCCAGCAGCGCCTCCCCTGCCTACGAGCAGTACTTC. This encodes CASSASPAYEQYF. Complete variable domain (other parts from reference TRBV9 and TRBJ2-7): DSGVTQTPKHLITATGQRVTLRCSPRSGDLSVYWYQQSLDQGLQFLIQYYNGEERAKGNILERFSAQQFPDLHSELNLSSLELGDSALYFCASSASPAYEQYFGPGTRLTVT.

This chain connects TRBV28 to TRBJ2-2; no firm D call. Per the germline V gene, CDR1 is MDHEN and CDR2 is SYDVKM. The length of the CDR3 is 13 residues. V shed 1 base and J shed 7 bases, with 7 bases lying between them. The DNA of the CDR3 is TGTGCCAGCAGTTTATCAGGCGTCGGGGAGCTGTTTTTT. This translates into CASSLSGVGELFF.

This chain joins TRBV7-3 and TRBJ1-3, with a possible D match to TRBD1 (5 bases). The CDR3 totals 15 residues. V shed 4 bases and J shed 2 bases, with 12 bases lying between them. Looked up from germline, CDR1 is SGHTA and CDR2 is FQGTGA. The CDR3 bases are TGTGCCAGCAGCTCTCCGGGCAGGGCTGGAAACACCATATATTTT. Its translation: CASSSPGRAGNTIYF.

The sample holds a few counts of this clone. The CDR3 coding sequence is TGCAGTGCTAGTCCCCCGGGGGTAATTAATAGCAATCAGCCCCAGCATTTT. Amino acid sequence: CSASPPGVINSNQPQHF. The rearrangement links TRBV20-1 to TRBJ1-5, with D possibly being TRBD1 (5 bases). V lost 3 bases to trimming and J lost 0 bases, with 18 bases between them. The germline V gene encodes CDR1 DFQATT and CDR2 SNEGSKA (reference sequence). There are 17 residues in the CDR3.

This clone was counted a single time. V gene TRBV7-3 combines with J gene TRBJ1-1; D gene ambiguous. The CDR3 totals 16 residues. Germline assignment: CDR1 SGHTA and CDR2 FQGTGA. Trimming removed 0 bases at V and 1 base at J, with 12 bases between. CDR3 protein: CASSLTSGRWNTEAFF. The CDR3 DNA reads as TGTGCCAGCAGCTTAACGTCCGGGAGGTGGAACACTGAAGCTTTCTTT. Based on the CDR3 plus reference TRBV7-3 and TRBJ1-1, the full variable domain is GAGVSQTPSNKVTEKGKYVELRCDPISGHTALYWYRQSLGQGPEFLIYFQGTGAADDSGLPNDRFFAVRPEGSVSTLKIQRTERGDSAVYLCASSLTSGRWNTEAFFGQGTRLTVV.